The next 25 T cell receptor beta chains were all read from a single sample in a study of T cells expressing NK-cell markers. Using the 5' RACE reads, TCRdb records one entry per CDR3 protein without DNA. The listing records some 440,000 distinct CDR3 sequences. Sequencing used blood T cells: a sorted CD56 or NKG2C T cell subset, CD4+ or CD8+ T cells, or bulk PBMC T cells (not recorded which). These TCRs come from a woman in her forties or fifties in good health.

V and J are TRBV3-1 and TRBJ2-5; the TCRdb D gene call, TRBD2, has no DNA to confirm it. CDR3 length equals 16 residues. The germline gives CDR1 LGHDT, CDR2 YNNKEL (reference sequence). The CDR3 region is CASSQDPAGPRETQYF.

The V and J genes are TRBV2 and TRBJ1-4. The CDR3 contains 13 residues. CDR1 and CDR2 (germline): SNHLY, FYNNEI. The CDR3 reads CASKTTRNEKLFF.

This chain connects TRBV12-3 or TRBV12-4 to TRBJ2-2; TCRdb lists TRBD1, though no DNA is available to test this call. This CDR3 contains 14 residues. The CDR3 is CASSLGGATGELFF.

This chain joins TRBV6-6 and TRBJ1-5. Germline V gene data show CDR1 as MNHNY and CDR2 as SVGAGI (reference sequence). This CDR3 contains 13 residues. The CDR3 reads CASSGEPDGPQHF.

J is TRBJ1-1 and V is TRBV2. The CDR3 is 15 residues long. In germline, CDR1 is SNHLY, CDR2 FYNNEI. This chain's CDR3 is CASSTPFTVNTEAFF.

The chain is built from TRBV12-3 or TRBV12-4 and TRBJ2-1; TCRdb selects TRBD2, and the lack of DNA leaves this call unchecked. The CDR3 length is 13 residues. The CDR3 reads CASRGTSYNEQFF.

This chain joins TRBV4-1 and TRBJ2-2; as DNA is missing, the TRBD2 call by TCRdb cannot be tested. Germline V lookup: CDR1 MGHRA, CDR2 YSYEKL. The CDR3 covers 18 residues. The CDR3 loop reads CASSQEGGAAANTGELFF.

The CDR3: CASSDRYGYTF. The chain carries TRBV2 and TRBJ1-2. Per the germline V gene, CDR1 is SNHLY and CDR2 is FYNNEI. The length of the CDR3 is 11 residues.

The rearrangement links TRBV5-1 to TRBJ1-2. Germline V gene data show CDR1 as SGHRS and CDR2 as YFSETQ. The CDR3 covers 12 residues. The CDR3 loop reads CASSPSGNGYTF.

V usage is TRBV12-3 or TRBV12-4 and J usage is TRBJ2-1; the TCRdb call, TRBD2, lacks DNA for checking. This CDR3 has 18 amino acids. CDR3 protein: CASTTGTSGRSPRNEQFF.

The chain joins TRBV2 to TRBJ1-2; as DNA is missing, the TRBD1 call by TCRdb cannot be tested. CDR3 length: 15 residues. Germline CDR1 and CDR2: SNHLY and FYNNEI. The chain's CDR3 is CASRRTDKANYGYTF.

The chain links TRBV6-5 to TRBJ2-2; TCRdb indicates TRBD1, and absent DNA this call remains unverified. Germline assignment: CDR1 MNHEY and CDR2 SVGAGI. The CDR3 contains 15 residues. The CDR3 here is CASSNPLGDTGELFF.

The rearrangement uses TRBV29-1 and TRBJ2-1; TCRdb calls TRBD1, which cannot be checked without DNA. Germline values: CDR1 SQVTM, CDR2 ANQGSEA. The CDR3 covers 15 residues. The CDR3 spells CSVESLRQGADEQFF.

The CDR3 loop reads CASSLYMGTRMNSPLHF. The genes are TRBV12-3 or TRBV12-4 and TRBJ1-6; TCRdb lists TRBD1, though no DNA is available to test this call. CDR3 size: 17 residues.

The chain links TRBV11-2 to TRBJ2-3; TCRdb proposes TRBD1, but this gene call is untestable without DNA. Germline CDR1 and CDR2: SGHAT and FQNNGV. This CDR3 is 13 amino acids long. CDR3 sequence reads: CASSFQGGGTQYF.

The V gene is TRBV14, the J gene TRBJ1-3. Germline CDR1 is SGHDN and CDR2 is FVKESK. CDR3 length: 18 residues. Here the CDR3 reads CASSPGRGTFVSGNTIYF. The full variable domain, in which reference TRBV14 and TRBJ1-3 provide the parts outside the CDR3, is EAGVTQFPSHSVIEKGQTVTLRCDPISGHDNLYWYRRVMGKEIKFLLHFVKESKQDESGMPNNRFLAERTGGTYSTLKVQPAELEDSGVYFCASSPGRGTFVSGNTIYFGEGSWLTVV.

This chain connects TRBV7-9 to TRBJ1-1. Germline lookup yields CDR1 SEHNR and CDR2 FQNEAQ (reference sequence). This CDR3 contains 12 residues. CDR3 in amino acids: CASSSGDNKAFF. The full variable domain, with the rest looked up from reference TRBV7-9 and TRBJ1-1, is DTGVSQNPRHKITKRGQNVTFRCDPISEHNRLYWYRQTLGQGPEFLTYFQNEAQLEKSRLLSDRFSAERPKGSFSTLEIQRTEQGDSAMYLCASSSGDNKAFFGQGTRLTVV.

The chain's CDR3 is CASSRAGGANGNIQYF. This chain links TRBV5-1 with TRBJ2-4; TCRdb names TRBD1, which stays unverified in the absence of DNA. This CDR3 region has 16 residues. The germline V gene has CDR1 SGHRS and CDR2 YFSETQ. The entire variable domain, with the rest obtained from reference TRBV5-1 and TRBJ2-4, is as follows: KAGVTQTPRYLIKTRGQQVTLSCSPISGHRSVSWYQQTPGQGLQFLFEYFSETQRNKGNFPGRFSGRQFSNSRSEMNVSTLELGDSALYLCASSRAGGANGNIQYFGAGTRLSVL.

This chain joins TRBV6-5 and TRBJ2-3; the D call from TCRdb, TRBD1, cannot be confirmed without DNA. The germline CDR1 and CDR2 sequences are MNHEY and SVGAGI. This CDR3 region has 17 residues. CDR3 in amino acids: CASSYPRGEQGHHTQYF.

The chain uses TRBV3-1 and TRBJ2-7; TCRdb selects TRBD1, and the lack of DNA leaves this call unchecked. Germline CDR1 is LGHDT and CDR2 is YNNKEL (reference sequence). The CDR3 spans 13 residues. The CDR3 reads CASSLKTGQGVYF.

The gene calls are TRBV24-1 and TRBJ2-1; TCRdb's D call of TRBD1 is untestable without DNA. Germline V CDR1 and CDR2: KGHDR, SFDVKD. This CDR3 comprises 16 residues. This CDR3 reads CATSESGQGDLDEQFF.

The genes are TRBV11-2 and TRBJ2-7; TCRdb outputs TRBD1, but without DNA this stays unchecked. Germline V gives CDR1 SGHAT, CDR2 FQNNGV. The CDR3 has 15 amino acids. The CDR3 loop is CASAPSNVSSYEQYF.

The chain links TRBV29-1 to TRBJ1-4. The germline gives CDR1 SQVTM, CDR2 ANQGSEA. The CDR3 covers 13 residues. This chain's CDR3 is CSTSGATNEKLFF.

The chain has TRBV11-2 and TRBJ2-5; checking the TCRdb D call of TRBD2 is not possible without DNA. The CDR3 loop spans 15 amino acids. Germline V CDR1 and CDR2: SGHAT, FQNNGV. The CDR3 sequence is CASSFSGRLKETQYF.

The CDR3 reads CSVCVGGVDTGELFF. The chain uses TRBV29-1 and TRBJ2-2; the D call from TCRdb, TRBD1, cannot be confirmed without DNA. Germline lookup yields CDR1 SQVTM and CDR2 ANQGSEA. The CDR3 covers 15 residues.